A single T cell receptor (beta chain) is shown here with its context. Its specific antigen is unknown. Per-base quality was not reported, and no clone a single base away is much larger than it. The data originate from a study of cytomegalovirus exposure and HLA in healthy donors (dated by TCRdb to 2015 to 2018). Broadly, across the study: According to a later analysis, one platform produced both the roughly 110 validation repertoires and the 666 repertoires of the first cohort. In addition to the first cohort of several hundred subjects, a separate validation cohort of 120 different subjects was used. The study combined high-throughput TCR immunosequencing, statistical association of individual TCRs with disease status, and machine learning to predict cytomegalovirus infection status. The aim of the study was to test whether cataloging public T cell receptors could identify signatures of past pathogen exposure. Results and caveats for the whole study, not just this receptor: A few of the identified cytomegalovirus-associated TCR beta chains were confirmed in vitro to be specific for cytomegalovirus antigens. The classifier was reported to diagnose cytomegalovirus status with high specificity and sensitivity in both the original and validation cohorts. Across donors, most TCR sequences were observed very rarely, whereas some public TCRs were present in many individuals. The validation cohort had no HLA typing available for a later analysis, so co-occurrence within that cohort was assessed over all 130 or so repertoires. In the study, 150 to 200 TCR beta chains were listed as associated with cytomegalovirus. Subsequent analysis determined that TCRs grouped into clusters in the first cohort also showed a tendency toward co-occurrence across the roughly 120 validation repertoires, and approximately 93% of cluster scores exceeded 0. It was suggested by the authors that the approach could potentially be generalized to other disease states and immunological phenotypes.

The donors were included in the validation cohort of approximately 130 subjects, a group kept apart from the roughly 670-subject first cohort. Library method: the immunoSEQ multiplex PCR assay. The authors processed their data as follows. A statistical classification framework was built to diagnose cytomegalovirus status from the catalog of TCR beta chain sequences. TCRdb provides this immuneACCESS table in a form limited to in-frame rearrangements. Some clones are lacking; in checked studies, under half of them reflect an unresolved V gene, and why the rest are absent is not known. The V and J calls and clone size are taken from that table; D and trimming were inferred from the DNA. A total of more than 120,000 clones appear in this sample, approximately 86% of them only once. Approximately 10% of the sample is taken by the ten largest. The CDR3 runs 16 residues from the cysteine to the phenylalanine. Just CDR3 DNA is preserved here, 48 bases in frame from base 1. V is cut back by 5 bases and J by 3 bases, with 11 bases in the junction unmatched. The germline V gene provides CDR1 SGHRS and CDR2 YFSETQ.

The clonotype comes from a man between 18 and 35 years old in good health and CMV-seropositive. The sequenced sample was PBMCs. The sequence links TRBV5-1 to TRBJ1-2; 9 bases in the junction line up with TRBD1. The CDR3 region has the sequence CASSFGPGTGHYGYTF. The DNA reads as follows: TGCGCCAGCAGTTTCGGACCCGGGACAGGGCACTATGGCTACACCTTC. With all but the CDR3 taken from the reference TRBV5-1 and TRBJ1-2 genes, the full variable domain is: KAGVTQTPRYLIKTRGQQVTLSCSPISGHRSVSWYQQTPGQGLQFLFEYFSETQRNKGNFPGRFSGRQFSNSRSEMNVSTLELGDSALYLCASSFGPGTGHYGYTFGSGTRLTVV.